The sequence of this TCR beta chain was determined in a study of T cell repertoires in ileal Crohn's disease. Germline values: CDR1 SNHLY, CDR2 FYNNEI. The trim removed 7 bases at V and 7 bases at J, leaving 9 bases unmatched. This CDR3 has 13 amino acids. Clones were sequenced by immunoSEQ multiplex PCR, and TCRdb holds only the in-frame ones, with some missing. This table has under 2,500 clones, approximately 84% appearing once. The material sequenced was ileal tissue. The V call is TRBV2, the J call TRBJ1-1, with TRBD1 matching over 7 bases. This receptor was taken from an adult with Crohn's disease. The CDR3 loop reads CASKGDSIYEAFF. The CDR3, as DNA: TGTGCCAGCAAGGGGGACAGCATTTATGAAGCTTTCTTT.